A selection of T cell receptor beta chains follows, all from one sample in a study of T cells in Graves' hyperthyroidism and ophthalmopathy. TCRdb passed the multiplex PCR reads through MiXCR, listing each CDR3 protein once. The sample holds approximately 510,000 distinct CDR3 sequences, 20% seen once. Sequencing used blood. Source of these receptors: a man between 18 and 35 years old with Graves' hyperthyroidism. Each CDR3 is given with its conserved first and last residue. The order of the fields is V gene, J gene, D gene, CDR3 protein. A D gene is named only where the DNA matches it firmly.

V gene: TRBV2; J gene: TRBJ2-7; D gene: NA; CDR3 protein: CASSGRASSYEQYF
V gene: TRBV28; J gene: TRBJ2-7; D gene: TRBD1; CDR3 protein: CASSFFPGTGIDEQYF
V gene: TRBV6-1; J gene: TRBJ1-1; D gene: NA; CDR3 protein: CASSGKGHTEAFF
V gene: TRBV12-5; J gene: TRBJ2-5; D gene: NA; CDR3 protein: CASGPYEEETQYF
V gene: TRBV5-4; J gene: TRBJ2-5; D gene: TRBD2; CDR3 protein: CASSLKRGAQETQYF
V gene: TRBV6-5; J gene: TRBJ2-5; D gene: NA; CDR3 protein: CASSYGSSDPETQYF
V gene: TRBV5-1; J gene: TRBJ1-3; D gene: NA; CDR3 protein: CASSWDGSSGNTIYF
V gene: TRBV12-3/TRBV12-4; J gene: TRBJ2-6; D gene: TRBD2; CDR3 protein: CASLTYGRGGANVLTF
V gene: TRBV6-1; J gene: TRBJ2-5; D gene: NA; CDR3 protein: CASDSRDGVLLGETQYF
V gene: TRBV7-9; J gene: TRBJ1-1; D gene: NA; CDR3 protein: CASSLGISHTEAFF
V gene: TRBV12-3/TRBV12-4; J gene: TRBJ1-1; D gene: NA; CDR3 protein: CASSPWRAEGEAFF
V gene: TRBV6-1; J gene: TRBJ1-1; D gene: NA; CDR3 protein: CASRLGHNTEAFF
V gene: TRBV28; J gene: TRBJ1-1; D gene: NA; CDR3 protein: CASTLQGPPEAFF
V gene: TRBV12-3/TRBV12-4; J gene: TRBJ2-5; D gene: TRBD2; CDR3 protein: CASSLAGGGQETQYF
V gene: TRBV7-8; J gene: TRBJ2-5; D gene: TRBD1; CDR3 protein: CASSGGQGDETQYF
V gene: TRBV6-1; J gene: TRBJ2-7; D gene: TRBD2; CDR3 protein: CASSGTGLAGSFSYEQYF
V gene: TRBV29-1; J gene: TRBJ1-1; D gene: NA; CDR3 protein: CSVEDPVNTEAFF
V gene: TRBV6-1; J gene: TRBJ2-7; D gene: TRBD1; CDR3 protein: CASSRDRGGPYEQYF
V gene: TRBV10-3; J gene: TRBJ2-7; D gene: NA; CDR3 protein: CAISDTSGGLNEQYF
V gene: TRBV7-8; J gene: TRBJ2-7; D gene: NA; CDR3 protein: CASSLWTETYEQYF
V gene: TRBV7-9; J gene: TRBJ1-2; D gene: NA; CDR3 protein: CASSLYQDYGYTF
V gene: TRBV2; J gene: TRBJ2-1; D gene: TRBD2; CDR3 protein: CASSEVLAGYNEQFF
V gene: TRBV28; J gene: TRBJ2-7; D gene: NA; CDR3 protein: CASSFGGRGSREQYF
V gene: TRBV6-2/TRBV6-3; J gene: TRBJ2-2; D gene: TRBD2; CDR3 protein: CASSYSGLARLNTGELFF
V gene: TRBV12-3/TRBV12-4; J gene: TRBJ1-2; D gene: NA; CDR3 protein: CASSAGYRFYGYTF
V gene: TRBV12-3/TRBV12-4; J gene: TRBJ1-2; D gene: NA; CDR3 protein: CASSSVYGYTF
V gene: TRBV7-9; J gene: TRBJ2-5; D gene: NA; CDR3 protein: CASSLGWEETQYF
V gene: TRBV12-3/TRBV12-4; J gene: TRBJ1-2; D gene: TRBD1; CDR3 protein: CASSLGTGEGYTF
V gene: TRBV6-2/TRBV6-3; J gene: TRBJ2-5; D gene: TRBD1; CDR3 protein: CASSYWTGEAETQYF
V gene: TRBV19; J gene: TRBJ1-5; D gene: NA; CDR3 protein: CASSIGGNHGGYQPQHF
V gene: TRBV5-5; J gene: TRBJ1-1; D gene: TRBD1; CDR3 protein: CASSARQGAYTGAFF
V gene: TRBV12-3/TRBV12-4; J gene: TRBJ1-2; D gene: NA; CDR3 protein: CASSFIGTNRDTSGYTF
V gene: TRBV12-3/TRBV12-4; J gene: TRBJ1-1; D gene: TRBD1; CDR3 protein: CASRGQGATEAFF
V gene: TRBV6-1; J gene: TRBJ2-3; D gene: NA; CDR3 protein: CASSATADTQYF
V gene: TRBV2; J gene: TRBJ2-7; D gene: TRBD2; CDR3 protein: CASRERGGEQYF
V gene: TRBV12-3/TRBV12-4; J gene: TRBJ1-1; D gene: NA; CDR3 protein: CASSPSQNTEAFF
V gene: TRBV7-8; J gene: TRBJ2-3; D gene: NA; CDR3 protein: CASSLYVPGQYF